This T cell receptor (beta chain) was recorded in a study of CD8+ T cells in alopecia areata. Study-wide context: Treatment of the treated patients consisted of oral tofacitinib, 5 to 10 mg twice daily. Study-level points and caveats: Researchers report lesional scalp, most notably alopecia totalis/universalis, outstripped normal scalp in clonality.

RNA was extracted and reverse transcribed into cDNA as the sequencing template. TCRdb keeps only in-frame clones here, not all; method: immunoSEQ multiplex PCR. Of tens of thousands of clones listed, approximately 58% are singletons. Specimens obtained from alopecia areata patients comprised lesional scalp punch biopsies and peripheral blood. Points on this clone: What it recognizes is unknown.

The receptor was derived from a human donor with alopecia areata. Source: CD8+ T cells sorted from blood, taken at week 0.

CDR3 loop: CSVGLRQSNTEAFF. The CDR3, as DNA: TGCAGCGTTGGACTACGACAGTCGAACACTGAAGCTTTCTTT. The chain joins TRBV29-1 to TRBJ1-1; D possibly corresponds to TRBD1 (5 bases). The CDR3 runs to 14 residues. Trimming cost V 4 bases and J 1 base, with 13 bases left between them. Germline loops: CDR1 SQVTM, CDR2 ANQGSEA.